One and the same sample provided the 7 T cell receptor beta chains below, sequenced in a study of Ad26.COV2.S vaccination and SARS-CoV-2 variants. The treatment was: some 19 received Ad26.COV2.S at low or high dose, single or two shots; about 5 received placebo; per-sample allocation not given. The samples date from day 63 after the first vaccine or placebo injection. The data were produced by immunoSEQ multiplex PCR, yet TCRdb's version contains in-frame clones alone and is incomplete. Among approximately 420,000 clones listed, roughly 88% were seen once. The sequenced sample was peripheral blood, obtained in a trial of Ad26.COV2.S vaccine versus placebo. These receptors all come from a person between 18 and 59 years old who received the Ad26.COV2.S COVID-19 vaccine or a placebo.

Only a few counts were recorded for this clone. The CDR3 protein is CASSLGQGWDTEAFF. Here the CDR3 DNA reads TGTGCCAGCAGTCTGGGGCAGGGCTGGGATACTGAAGCTTTCTTT. This chain links TRBV25-1 with TRBJ1-1; tentatively, D is TRBD1 (5 bases). The germline gives CDR1 MGHDK, CDR2 SYGVNS. Deletions cut 5 bases from V and 5 bases from J, with 18 bases between. The CDR3 extends over 15 amino acids.

The chain joins TRBV27 to TRBJ1-3; maybe TRBD1 (5 bases). V was shortened by 3 bases and J by 2 bases, with 11 bases between the two germline ends. Germline-derived CDR1 and CDR2 are MNHEY and SMNVEV (reference sequence). This CDR3 contains 15 residues. CDR3 DNA: TGTGCCAGCAGTTTTAGGGGAGGACCTGGAAACACCATATATTTT. As protein: CASSFRGGPGNTIYF.

This chain uses TRBV7-2 with TRBJ2-7, with D perhaps given as TRBD1 or TRBD2 (5 bases each). This CDR3 region has 16 residues. The V gene's germline CDR1 is SGHTA and CDR2 FQGNSA. V was cut by 2 bases and J by 1 base, with 15 bases left in between. DNA of the CDR3: TGTGCCAGCAGCTTATCAGGCCAGGGAGTTTCCTACGAGCAGTACTTC. The encoded protein is CASSLSGQGVSYEQYF.

The CDR3 region is CASSERGNPHEQYF. DNA of the CDR3: TGTGCCAGCAGTGAAAGAGGGAACCCCCACGAGCAGTACTTC. V is TRBV25-1 and J is TRBJ2-7, with TRBD2 as a possible D gene (5 bases). CDR3 size: 14 residues. Trimming took 2 bases from V and 5 from J, leaving 13 bases between them. Germline CDR1 MGHDK, CDR2 SYGVNS.

This rearrangement joins TRBV4-1 to TRBJ1-6, with D unresolved. Trimming pared 4 bases from V and 6 bases from J, leaving 4 bases between. Germline-derived CDR1 and CDR2 are MGHRA and YSYEKL. The CDR3 is made up of 12 amino acids. The CDR3 loop reads CASSPGNSPLHF. The CDR3 DNA reads as TGCGCCAGCAGCCCCGGTAATTCACCCCTCCACTTT.

The V and J genes are TRBV7-9 and TRBJ2-7; D unresolved. The CDR3 contains 12 residues. Trimming stripped 5 bases from V and 5 bases from J, with 10 bases between. Per germline, CDR1 SEHNR and CDR2 FQNEAQ (reference sequence). CDR3 in DNA: TGTGCCAGCAGCCGAATCAGCGACGAGCAGTACTTC. Translation gives CASSRISDEQYF. The whole variable domain, filled in from reference TRBV7-9 and TRBJ2-7, reads DTGVSQNPRHKITKRGQNVTFRCDPISEHNRLYWYRQTLGQGPEFLTYFQNEAQLEKSRLLSDRFSAERPKGSFSTLEIQRTEQGDSAMYLCASSRISDEQYFGPGTRLTVT.

The chain recombines TRBV6-5 with TRBJ1-3; D may be TRBD1 (5 bases). This CDR3 has 16 amino acids. From germline, CDR1 is MNHEY and CDR2 SVGAGI. V was pared by 4 bases and J by 4 bases, with 17 bases between. The CDR3 DNA is TGTGCCAGCAGTTTTGGCGGGCTCAACAGGGGAAACACCATATATTTT. This encodes CASSFGGLNRGNTIYF.